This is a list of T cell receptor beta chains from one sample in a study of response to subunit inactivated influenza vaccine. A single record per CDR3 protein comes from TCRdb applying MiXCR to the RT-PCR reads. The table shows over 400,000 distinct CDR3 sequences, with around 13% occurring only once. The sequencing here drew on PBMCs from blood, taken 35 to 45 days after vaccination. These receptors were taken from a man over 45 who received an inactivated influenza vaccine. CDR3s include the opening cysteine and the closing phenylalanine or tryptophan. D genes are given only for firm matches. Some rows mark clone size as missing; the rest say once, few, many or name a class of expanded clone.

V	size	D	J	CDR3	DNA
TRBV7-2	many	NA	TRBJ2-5	CASSLMRETQYF	TGTGCCAGCAGCTTAATGCGAGAGACCCAGTACTTC
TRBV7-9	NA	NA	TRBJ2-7	CASSPLVGASPYEQYF	TGTGCCAGCAGCCCCCTTGTGGGGGCATCCCCCTACGAGCAGTACTTC
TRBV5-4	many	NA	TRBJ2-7	CASSFTGAYEQYF	TGTGCCAGCAGCTTTACTGGGGCCTACGAGCAGTACTTC
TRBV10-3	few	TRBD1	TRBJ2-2	CAIRGQGDTGELFF	TGTGCCATCAGGGGACAGGGCGACACCGGGGAGCTGTTTTTT
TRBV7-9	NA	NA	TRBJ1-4	CASSYLPEEGEKLFF	TGTGCCAGCAGCTACCTTCCGGAAGAAGGTGAAAAACTGTTTTTT
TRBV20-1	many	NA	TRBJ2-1	CSADTDLAEYYNEQFF	TGCAGTGCTGACACCGATTTAGCGGAGTACTACAATGAGCAGTTCTTC
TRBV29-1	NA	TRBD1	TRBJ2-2	CSVENRDRGNTGELFF	TGCAGCGTTGAAAACAGGGACAGGGGGAACACCGGGGAGCTGTTTTTT
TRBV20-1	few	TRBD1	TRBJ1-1	CSANYNRGRAEAFF	TGCAGTGCTAACTATAACAGGGGTCGGGCTGAAGCTTTCTTT
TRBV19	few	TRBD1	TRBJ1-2	CASSMSGTGDGYTF	TGTGCCAGTAGTATGTCCGGGACAGGGGATGGCTACACCTTC
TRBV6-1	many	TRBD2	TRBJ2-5	CASQATSGGFKTQYF	TGTGCCAGCCAAGCGACTAGCGGGGGGTTTAAGACCCAGTACTTC
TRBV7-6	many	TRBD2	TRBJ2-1	CASSLVLSSGRDHEQFF	TGTGCCAGCAGCTTAGTATTGTCTAGCGGGAGGGACCATGAGCAGTTCTTC
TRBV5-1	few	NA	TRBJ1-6	CASSLVEGSNSPLHF	TGCGCCAGCAGCTTGGTGGAGGGGTCTAATTCACCCCTCCACTTT
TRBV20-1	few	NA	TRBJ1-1	CSASDEPNTEAFF	TGCAGTGCTTCAGACGAGCCTAACACTGAAGCTTTCTTT
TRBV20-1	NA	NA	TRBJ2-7	CSARDLLGQGTFYEQYF	TGCAGTGCTAGAGATCTCCTGGGCCAGGGGACCTTCTACGAGCAGTACTTC
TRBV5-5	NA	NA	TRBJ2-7	CASRLAAYYSYEQYF	TGTGCCAGCAGGTTAGCGGCCTACTACTCCTACGAGCAGTACTTC
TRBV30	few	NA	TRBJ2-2	CAWRVTGELFF	TGTGCCTGGAGGGTCACCGGGGAGCTGTTTTTT
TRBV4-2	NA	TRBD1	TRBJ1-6	CASSQEKGAALHF	TGTGCCAGCAGCCAAGAGAAGGGGGCGGCCCTCCACTTT
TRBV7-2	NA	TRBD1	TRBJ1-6	CASSLAGGDSLHF	TGTGCCAGCAGCTTAGCGGGCGGGGACAGCTTACACTTT
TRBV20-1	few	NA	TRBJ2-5	CSARRQGGQETQYF	TGCAGTGCTAGAAGGCAGGGTGGGCAAGAGACCCAGTACTTC
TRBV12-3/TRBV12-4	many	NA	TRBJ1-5	CASSLQWGSNQPQHF	TGTGCCAGCAGCCTCCAATGGGGTAGCAATCAGCCCCAGCATTTT
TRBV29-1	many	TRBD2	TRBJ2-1	CSVEGRGGRRNEQFF	TGCAGCGTCGAAGGGCGGGGGGGCCGTCGGAATGAGCAGTTCTTC
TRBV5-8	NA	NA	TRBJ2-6	CASSLVGTGANVLTF	TGTGCCAGCAGCTTGGTGGGGACTGGGGCCAACGTCCTGACTTTC
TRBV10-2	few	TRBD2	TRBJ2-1	CASRTSGSVDEQFF	TGCGCCAGTCGGACTAGCGGGAGTGTGGATGAGCAGTTCTTC
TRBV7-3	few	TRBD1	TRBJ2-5	CASSLMGQDIAETQYF	TGTGCCAGCAGCTTAATGGGACAGGATATAGCAGAGACCCAGTACTTC
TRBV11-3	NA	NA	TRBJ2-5	CASSLGRALLETQYF	TGTGCCAGCAGCTTAGGCCGGGCACTATTAGAGACCCAGTACTTC
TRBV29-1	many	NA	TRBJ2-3	CSVETGTDTQYF	TGCAGCGTTGAGACGGGCACAGATACGCAGTATTTT
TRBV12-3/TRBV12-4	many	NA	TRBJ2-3	CASTSGPFTDTQYF	TGTGCCAGCACCTCAGGACCGTTCACAGATACGCAGTATTTT
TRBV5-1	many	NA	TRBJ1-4	CASSLGGANEKLFF	TGCGCCAGCAGCTTGGGGGGTGCTAATGAAAAACTGTTTTTT
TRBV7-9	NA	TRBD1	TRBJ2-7	CASSSRLTGSTYEQYF	TGTGCCAGCAGCTCCCGCCTGACAGGGTCGACCTACGAGCAGTACTTC
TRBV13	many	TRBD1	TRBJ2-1	CASSLGTGLYNEQFF	TGTGCCAGCAGCTTAGGGACAGGGCTCTACAATGAGCAGTTCTTC
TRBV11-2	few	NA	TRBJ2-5	CASSPREAQETQYF	TGTGCCAGCAGCCCCCGGGAAGCCCAAGAGACCCAGTACTTC